These 13 T cell receptor beta chains originate from one sample sequenced in a study of monozygotic twins with inflammatory bowel disease. TCRdb reprocessed the 5' RACE reads and stores each CDR3 protein as one record, lacking DNA. This sample's table reports approximately 160,000 distinct CDR3 sequences. The sequenced sample consisted of blood. The receptors were sampled from a human donor with ulcerative colitis or Crohn's disease, or a healthy co-twin of an affected twin (not recorded which).

This chain links TRBV5-1 with TRBJ1-1; the TRBD1 assignment by TCRdb is unverifiable without DNA. Looked up from germline, CDR1 is SGHRS and CDR2 is YFSETQ. The CDR3 has 14 amino acids. This chain's CDR3 is CASSGDRLNTEAFF.

The genes are TRBV7-9 and TRBJ2-5. The CDR3 spans 14 residues. The germline gives CDR1 SEHNR, CDR2 FQNEAQ (reference sequence). The CDR3 sequence: CASSLIHQRETQYF.

The V gene is TRBV5-6, the J gene TRBJ2-3. The CDR3 has 14 amino acids. Germline CDR1 is SGHDT and CDR2 is YYEEEE. CDR3 loop: CASSLAGKTDTQYF.

The chain uses TRBV25-1 and TRBJ2-1. In germline, CDR1 is MGHDK, CDR2 SYGVNS. The CDR3 has 14 residues. The CDR3: CASSEWQSYNEQFF.

V gene TRBV6-2 or TRBV6-3 combines with J gene TRBJ1-5; TCRdb selects TRBD1, and the lack of DNA leaves this call unchecked. Germline V gives CDR1 MNHEY, CDR2 SVGEGT. There are 15 residues in the CDR3. The CDR3 spells CASRRTGNSNQPQHF.

The chain links TRBV27 to TRBJ2-7; TCRdb calls TRBD1, which cannot be checked without DNA. In germline, CDR1 is MNHEY, CDR2 SMNVEV (reference sequence). This CDR3 is built from 14 residues. CDR3 sequence: CASSHGPGPYEQYF.

The rearrangement uses TRBV11-2 and TRBJ1-6; there is no DNA to check the TCRdb D call of TRBD1. The CDR3 totals 15 residues. CDR1 SGHAT and CDR2 FQNNGV come from the germline V gene. The CDR3 loop reads CASSFQGQTNSPLHF.

The chain couples TRBV12-3 or TRBV12-4 to TRBJ1-2. This CDR3 is 15 amino acids long. CDR3 sequence reads: CASSPTPLRPYGYTF.

The rearrangement uses TRBV18 and TRBJ1-1; absent DNA, TCRdb's TRBD1 call cannot be checked. CDR3 size: 17 residues. Germline CDR1 is KGHSH and CDR2 is LQKENI. CDR3 protein: CASSPVAPQPMNTEAFF.

The chain joins TRBV20-1 to TRBJ2-7. The CDR3 spans 15 residues. Germline CDR1 reads DFQATT; CDR2 reads SNEGSKA (reference sequence). CDR3 in amino acids: CSASVMWQAMNEQYF.

The rearrangement joins TRBV4-2 to TRBJ1-2. Germline V lookup: CDR1 LGHNA, CDR2 YNFKEQ. The CDR3 has 13 amino acids. The CDR3 loop reads CASSLRTGPGYTF.

V is TRBV7-2 and J is TRBJ2-1; as DNA is missing, the TRBD2 call by TCRdb cannot be tested. The CDR3 is 13 residues long. Germline lookup yields CDR1 SGHTA and CDR2 FQGNSA. CDR3 in amino acids: CASSLDREGEQFF.

The V and J genes are TRBV5-1 and TRBJ2-3; TCRdb calls TRBD2, which cannot be checked without DNA. CDR3 length equals 16 residues. Germline lookup yields CDR1 SGHRS and CDR2 YFSETQ. Here the CDR3 reads CASSLASVAGTDTQYF.